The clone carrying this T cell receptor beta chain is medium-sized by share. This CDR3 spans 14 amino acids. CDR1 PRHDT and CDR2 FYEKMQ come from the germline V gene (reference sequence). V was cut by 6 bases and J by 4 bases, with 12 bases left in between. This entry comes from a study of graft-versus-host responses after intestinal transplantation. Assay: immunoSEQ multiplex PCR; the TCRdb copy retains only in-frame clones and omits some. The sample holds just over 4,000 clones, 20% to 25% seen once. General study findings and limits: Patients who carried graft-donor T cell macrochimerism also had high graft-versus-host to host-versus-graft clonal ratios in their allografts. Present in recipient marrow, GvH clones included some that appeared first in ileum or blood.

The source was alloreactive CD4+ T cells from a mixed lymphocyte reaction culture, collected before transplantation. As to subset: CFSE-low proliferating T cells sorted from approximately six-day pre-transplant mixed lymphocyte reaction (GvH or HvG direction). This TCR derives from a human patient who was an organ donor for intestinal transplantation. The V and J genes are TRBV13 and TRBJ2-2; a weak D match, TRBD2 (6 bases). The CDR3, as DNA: TGTGCCAGCAGTTCGGGACTGACCACCGGGGAGCTGTTTTTT. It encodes CASSSGLTTGELFF.